These T cell receptor beta chains were read from a single sample in a study of response to subunit inactivated influenza vaccine. A single record per CDR3 protein comes from TCRdb applying MiXCR to the RT-PCR reads. The sample carries a few hundred thousand distinct CDR3 sequences, 11% to 15% recorded once. Sequencing was performed on PBMCs from blood, taken 11 to 12 days after vaccination. The receptors stem from a man aged 45-60 years who received an inactivated influenza vaccine. Each CDR3 is given with its conserved first and last residue. D genes are given only for firm matches. Expanded clones are given a class, and other clones once, few, many or no size at all.

D: .
size: .
J: TRBJ1-1
V: TRBV20-1
DNA: TGCAGTGCTCCGCGACATAACACTGAAGCTTTCTTT
CDR3: CSAPRHNTEAFF

D: .
size: .
J: TRBJ2-7
V: TRBV6-5
DNA: TGTGCCAGCAGTTCTTGGGTGGGTAGCTACGAGCAGTACTTC
CDR3: CASSSWVGSYEQYF

D: TRBD1
size: few
J: TRBJ2-1
V: TRBV29-1
DNA: TGCAGCGTTGATCGGGCAGGGGGAAGGTCCTACAATGAGCAGTTCTTC
CDR3: CSVDRAGGRSYNEQFF

D: .
size: .
J: TRBJ2-2
V: TRBV10-1
DNA: TGCGCCAGCAGTGCTTTAGCGAATGCCGGGGAGCTGTTTTTT
CDR3: CASSALANAGELFF

D: .
size: few
J: TRBJ2-7
V: TRBV10-3
DNA: TGTGCCATCAGGCAGGGGGCGGGGGGGTCCTACGAGCAGTACTTC
CDR3: CAIRQGAGGSYEQYF

D: TRBD1
size: few
J: TRBJ1-1
V: TRBV6-2/TRBV6-3
DNA: TGTGCCAGCAGTAGGATCGCACAGGGGGTCATTAGAACTGAAGCTTTCTTT
CDR3: CASSRIAQGVIRTEAFF

D: TRBD2
size: .
J: TRBJ2-3
V: TRBV20-1
DNA: TGCAGTGCTAGAGATCCGAGCGGGAAGTATGGGGATACGCAGTATTTT
CDR3: CSARDPSGKYGDTQYF

D: .
size: .
J: TRBJ1-1
V: TRBV7-2
DNA: TGTGCCAGCAGTCTTGTTCTGGGCCGGGGCACTGAAGCTTTCTTT
CDR3: CASSLVLGRGTEAFF

D: TRBD1
size: few
J: TRBJ1-6
V: TRBV12-3/TRBV12-4
DNA: TGTGCCAGCAGTCCCCTGAACAGGGGAGGTAATTCACCCCTCCACTTT
CDR3: CASSPLNRGGNSPLHF

D: TRBD2
size: few
J: TRBJ2-1
V: TRBV6-2/TRBV6-3
DNA: TGTGCCAGCAGTACCCTGGGGGGGAGGAATGAGCAGTTCTTC
CDR3: CASSTLGGRNEQFF

D: TRBD1
size: .
J: TRBJ1-3
V: TRBV6-5
DNA: TGTGCCAGCAGTTGGCCGGGACAGAGCTCTGGAAACACCATATATTTT
CDR3: CASSWPGQSSGNTIYF

D: .
size: few
J: TRBJ2-7
V: TRBV7-9
DNA: TGTGCCAGCAGCTTAGCCGGGGGTAACGACGAGCAGTACTTC
CDR3: CASSLAGGNDEQYF

D: .
size: .
J: TRBJ1-6
V: TRBV3-1
DNA: TGTGCCAGCAGCCAAGATAGTGAGGTGGCAGGGTCACCCCTCCACTTT
CDR3: CASSQDSEVAGSPLHF

D: TRBD2
size: few
J: TRBJ2-5
V: TRBV11-2
DNA: TGTGCCAGCAGCTTAGGACTAGCGGGTTGGAAAGAGACCCAGTACTTC
CDR3: CASSLGLAGWKETQYF

D: TRBD2
size: few
J: TRBJ2-5
V: TRBV20-1
DNA: TGCAGTGCTAGGGTTAGCGGGTTGCAAGAGACCCAGTACTTC
CDR3: CSARVSGLQETQYF

D: TRBD2
size: .
J: TRBJ2-5
V: TRBV7-2
DNA: TGTGCCAGCAGCTCCGGACTAGCGGGAGGGACCCAAGAGACCCAGTACTTC
CDR3: CASSSGLAGGTQETQYF

D: .
size: .
J: TRBJ2-3
V: TRBV5-1
DNA: TGCGCCAGCAGCTTGGAGAGAACAAGCGCAGATACGCAGTATTTT
CDR3: CASSLERTSADTQYF

D: .
size: few
J: TRBJ2-1
V: TRBV5-1
DNA: TGCGCCAGCAGCACCACCATTATTGGGAACAATGAGCAGTTCTTC
CDR3: CASSTTIIGNNEQFF

D: .
size: .
J: TRBJ1-6
V: TRBV4-3
DNA: TGCGCCAGCAGCCAAGATCCAGGATTTAATTCACCCCTCCACTTT
CDR3: CASSQDPGFNSPLHF

D: .
size: few
J: TRBJ2-1
V: TRBV5-6
DNA: TGTGCCAGCAGCGAGGGACCTCCACCCTACAATGAGCAGTTCTTC
CDR3: CASSEGPPPYNEQFF

D: TRBD2
size: .
J: TRBJ2-7
V: TRBV5-1
DNA: TGCGCCAGCAGCTTTGGGGAGGGAGGCTACGAGCAGTACTTC
CDR3: CASSFGEGGYEQYF

D: .
size: many
J: TRBJ2-7
V: TRBV7-8
DNA: TGTGCCAGCAGCTTAGCGTATGGGGGATGGAGCTACTACGAGCAGTACTTC
CDR3: CASSLAYGGWSYYEQYF

D: TRBD1
size: .
J: TRBJ1-1
V: TRBV25-1
DNA: TGTGCCACCCAAAGGGCAGGGGGCAGGAGCACTGAAGCTTTCTTT
CDR3: CATQRAGGRSTEAFF

D: .
size: once
J: TRBJ1-2
V: TRBV19
DNA: TGTGCCACCGGAGCGGACGATCCCAGCCTTCCGAACTATGGCTACACCTTC
CDR3: CATGADDPSLPNYGYTF

D: TRBD2
size: .
J: TRBJ2-7
V: TRBV20-1
DNA: TGCAGTGCTAGTCGCGGGAGGCAAGACGAGCAGTACTTC
CDR3: CSASRGRQDEQYF

D: .
size: few
J: TRBJ1-1
V: TRBV24-1
DNA: TGTGCCACCAGTGCCTCGATGAACACTGAAGCTTTCTTT
CDR3: CATSASMNTEAFF

D: .
size: .
J: TRBJ2-5
V: TRBV30
DNA: TGTGCCTGGAGTGTATGGGCAGCAAAAGAGACCCAGTACTTC
CDR3: CAWSVWAAKETQYF

D: .
size: few
J: TRBJ2-5
V: TRBV7-8
DNA: TGTGCCAGCAGCACTCTCTTGACAGTCGGTGGGACCCAGTACTTC
CDR3: CASSTLLTVGGTQYF

D: TRBD1
size: .
J: TRBJ1-1
V: TRBV5-1
DNA: TGCGCCAGCAGCTTGGTGCAGGGGGCCGGGAACACTGAAGCTTTCTTT
CDR3: CASSLVQGAGNTEAFF